This T cell receptor beta chain was observed in a study of cytomegalovirus exposure and HLA in healthy donors. V was pared by 6 bases and J by 3 bases, with 12 bases between. Germline loops: CDR1 MNHEY, CDR2 SVGAGI. The CDR3 spans 14 residues. With respect to this clone: The antigen remains undetermined.

General study points: The study found most TCR sequences rare, yet found some public TCRs in many donors. According to the study, 160 or so TCR beta chains were cytomegalovirus-associated. According to a subsequent analysis, TCR clusters from the first cohort were inclined to appear together in the roughly 110 validation repertoires. Testing in vitro showed three CMV-associated chains specific for CMV antigens.

The table came from immunoSEQ multiplex PCR; TCRdb's copy has only in-frame clones and leaves some out. The data hold 130,000 to 150,000 clones, with around 88% observed a single time. Sequencing was performed on PBMCs. The chain combines TRBV6-5 with TRBJ2-4; TRBD1 might be the D (5 bases). The clonotype was recovered from a woman between 18 and 30 years old in good health and CMV-seropositive. The CDR3 here is CASRPQGFKNIQYF. The CDR3 DNA follows: TGTGCCAGCAGACCCCAGGGTTTCAAAAACATTCAGTACTTC.